The 12 T cell receptor beta chains below were found in one sample sequenced in a study of CD8 T cells in Susac syndrome. An input of about 0.45 to 1 ug of RNA was subjected to reverse transcription using random hexamers. TCRdb called the immunoSEQ multiplex PCR reads again in MiXCR, with one record for every CDR3 protein. The sample gives 200,000 or so distinct CDR3 sequences, 90% to 95% of which show up once; just under 0.095% is in the top ten. Sequencing was performed on CD4+ T cells from PBMCs. The receptors here all came from a human donor with multiple sclerosis.

The chain employs TRBV20-1 and TRBJ2-1; a possible D gene is TRBD2 (5 bases). The CDR3 runs 14 residues. Per the germline V gene, CDR1 is DFQATT and CDR2 is SNEGSKA (reference sequence). V lost 5 bases to trimming and J lost 0 bases, with 11 bases between them. As DNA, the CDR3 is TGCAGTGCTTGGGGAGAAAGCTCCTACAATGAGCAGTTCTTC. Encoded protein: CSAWGESSYNEQFF.

The chain links TRBV5-1 to TRBJ2-5; maybe TRBD1 (6 bases). The germline V gene encodes CDR1 SGHRS and CDR2 YFSETQ. V was cut by 5 bases and J by 5 bases, with 13 bases left in between. CDR3 size: 13 residues. CDR3 nucleotide sequence: TGCGCCAGCAGTACTGGGGGCGGCGAGACCCAGTACTTC. Translated, it gives CASSTGGGETQYF.

CDR3 in amino acids: CASYEGSYNEQFF. The CDR3, as DNA: TGTGCCAGCTACGAGGGGTCCTACAATGAGCAGTTCTTC. The chain links TRBV2 to TRBJ2-1; either TRBD1 or TRBD2 may supply D (5 bases each). Germline V gene sequence: CDR1 SNHLY, CDR2 FYNNEI. V shed 8 bases and J shed 1 base, with 9 bases lying between them. The CDR3 is made up of 13 amino acids. The entire variable domain, with the rest obtained from reference TRBV2 and TRBJ2-1, is as follows: EPEVTQTPSHQVTQMGQEVILRCVPISNHLYFYWYRQILGQKVEFLVSFYNNEISEKSEIFDDQFSVERPDGSNFTLKIRSTKLEDSAMYFCASYEGSYNEQFFGPGTRLTVL.

The J gene is TRBJ1-4, the V gene TRBV30, with 10 nucleotides matching TRBD1. V lost 0 bases to trimming and J lost 5 bases; unmatched junction nucleotides: 3. The CDR3 is 15 amino acids. From germline, CDR1 is GTSNPN and CDR2 SVGIG (reference sequence). CDR3 DNA sequence: TGTGCCTGGAGTGTGGGACAGGGGCAGAATGAAAAACTGTTTTTT. Encoded protein: CAWSVGQGQNEKLFF.

The rearrangement joins TRBV6-4 to TRBJ1-2; D perhaps matches TRBD1 (5 bases). Germline assignment: CDR1 MRHNA and CDR2 SNTAGT. V was pared by 0 bases and J by 7 bases, with 9 bases between. CDR3 length: 13 amino acids. Here the CDR3 reads CASSDSTGTGYTF. The CDR3 DNA reads as TGTGCCAGCAGTGACTCGACCGGGACTGGCTACACCTTC.

This clonotype appeared a single time. The gene calls are TRBV12-3 or TRBV12-4 and TRBJ2-5, with D unresolved. V gave up 1 base and J gave up 5 bases, with 8 bases separating them. The CDR3 loop spans 13 amino acids. The DNA of the CDR3 is TGTGCCAGCAGTTTAGTGGGTACCGAGACCCAGTACTTC. It encodes CASSLVGTETQYF.

This clonotype appeared once. This chain links TRBV14 with TRBJ2-7, with D unclear. V gave up 2 bases and J gave up 1 base, with 6 bases separating them. CDR1 is SGHDN and CDR2 is FVKESK in the germline V gene. The CDR3 contains 13 residues. Here the CDR3 reads CASSQLGSYEQYF. The CDR3 DNA reads as TGTGCCAGCAGCCAACTGGGTTCCTACGAGCAGTACTTC.

The CDR3 region is CASSQVTSGGGQETQYF. The DNA of the CDR3 is TGTGCCAGCAGCCAAGTGACTAGCGGGGGGGGACAAGAGACCCAGTACTTC. The rearrangement links TRBV3-1 to TRBJ2-5; TRBD2 aligns across 14 bases. V lost 1 base, J lost 2 bases, and 3 bases stayed unmatched. This CDR3 contains 17 residues. Per germline, CDR1 LGHDT and CDR2 YNNKEL (reference sequence).

The chain recombines TRBV20-1 with TRBJ1-5, with a weak D call TRBD1 (5 bases). The CDR3 is 16 amino acids. Trimming took off 5 bases at V and 9 bases at J, with 26 bases between the two ends. Germline CDR1 and CDR2: DFQATT and SNEGSKA (reference sequence). The CDR3 reads CSAQLGAGPMRRPQHF. CDR3 DNA: TGCAGTGCTCAACTTGGGGCAGGGCCGATGAGGAGGCCCCAGCATTTT.

The chain carries TRBV5-4 and TRBJ2-3, with D unclear. Trimming left V 3 bases short and J 1 base short, with 6 bases between. Germline loops: CDR1 SGHNT, CDR2 YYREEE (reference sequence). This CDR3 has 13 amino acids. In DNA form, the CDR3 reads TGTGCCAGCAGCTCTCAAGGCACAGATACGCAGTATTTT. Protein: CASSSQGTDTQYF.

CDR3 sequence: CASKLRNQPQHF. DNA of the CDR3: TGTGCCAGCAAGCTCCGCAATCAGCCCCAGCATTTT. The chain is built from TRBV6-6 and TRBJ1-5, with D unclear. Germline CDR1 and CDR2: MNHNY and SVGAGI (reference sequence). The V and J ends lost 7 bases and 2 bases respectively, with 6 bases between them. The CDR3 has 12 amino acids.

V usage is TRBV18 and J usage is TRBJ2-2; D might be TRBD1 or TRBD2, each matching 6 bases. Trimming removed 3 bases at V and 6 bases at J, with 20 bases between. Germline V lookup: CDR1 KGHSH, CDR2 LQKENI. The CDR3 length is 17 residues. CDR3 region: CASSPLRGAQVSGELFF. DNA of the CDR3: TGTGCCAGCTCACCGCTAAGGGGGGCGCAAGTTTCCGGGGAGCTGTTTTTT.